Shown below are 9 T cell receptor beta chains from a single sample sequenced in a study of shared clonotypes between healthy human individuals. TCRdb keeps only in-frame clones here, not all; method: immunoSEQ multiplex PCR. The sample holds under 2,000,000 clones; roughly 95% are singletons and the top ten take 1.2%. Only CD45RO-negative cells positively selected for CCR7 counted as naive CD8 cells, so terminally differentiated effector memory CD45RA+ cells were excluded. Sequences were obtained from naive CD8+ T cells sorted from blood. These receptor sequences come from a man aged 18 to 29 in good health.

V and J are TRBV28 and TRBJ1-2, with 10 positions matching TRBD1. Germline V gene sequence: CDR1 MDHEN, CDR2 SYDVKM. The CDR3 spans 16 residues. The trim removed 2 bases at V and 8 bases at J, leaving 11 bases unmatched. The CDR3 here is CASSLVPGQGIEGYTF. CDR3 DNA: TGTGCCAGCAGTTTAGTCCCGGGACAGGGGATAGAAGGCTACACCTTC.

This clone appeared once. As DNA, the CDR3 is TGTGCCAGCAGTACAGGGACAGGGCACCAAGAGACCCAGTACTTC. Translation gives CASSTGTGHQETQYF. This chain joins TRBV27 and TRBJ2-5; the match to TRBD1 covers 9 bases. V shed 5 bases and J 0 bases; nucleotides not matched to a gene: 4. The CDR3 extends over 15 amino acids. Germline V gene lookup returns CDR1 MNHEY and CDR2 SMNVEV (reference sequence).

In regard to this clone: Other DNA sequences in the sample encode the same CDR3. J is TRBJ2-7 and V is TRBV28; 7 positions agree with TRBD1. This CDR3 has 14 amino acids. Germline loops: CDR1 MDHEN, CDR2 SYDVKM. V trimming: 6 bases; J trimming: 4 bases; junction bases outside the gene matches: 9. CDR3 region: CASSSTGTDYEQYF. The DNA of the CDR3 is TGTGCCAGCAGCTCGACCGGGACAGATTACGAGCAGTACTTC.

The chain joins TRBV6-5 to TRBJ1-1; a weak D match, TRBD1 (6 bases). V was cut by 2 bases and J by 5 bases, with 15 bases left in between. The length of the CDR3 is 15 residues. CDR1 and CDR2 from the germline V gene are MNHEY and SVGAGI. CDR3 in DNA: TGTGCCAGCAGTTACGGCGAGGGGGGGGTGACTGAAGCTTTCTTT. This encodes CASSYGEGGVTEAFF.

The V call is TRBV19, the J call TRBJ1-5; TRBD1 is a possible D gene (6 bases). CDR3 length equals 15 residues. The V gene lost 2 bases and the J gene lost 5 bases, with 13 bases spanning the gap. Germline CDR1 and CDR2: LNHDA and SQIVND (reference sequence). The CDR3 nucleotides are TGTGCCAGTAGTATAATGGGGGCGCAGGATCAGCCCCAGCATTTT. As protein: CASSIMGAQDQPQHF.

The chain uses TRBV6-5 and TRBJ1-5; no reliable D call. The V gene lost 5 bases and the J gene lost 2 bases, with 10 bases spanning the gap. Germline V gene data show CDR1 as MNHEY and CDR2 as SVGAGI. The CDR3 extends over 14 amino acids. In nucleotides, the CDR3 is TGTGCCAGCAGTAACAAACCCGGCAATCAGCCCCAGCATTTT. This gives the protein CASSNKPGNQPQHF.

The gene calls are TRBV4-1 and TRBJ2-7, with D possibly TRBD2 on 6 matching bases. V was trimmed by 4 bases and J by 6 bases, leaving 13 bases between them. The germline gives CDR1 MGHRA, CDR2 YSYEKL. The length of the CDR3 is 13 residues. CDR3 nucleotide sequence: TGCGCCAGCAGCCCCGTCTACGGGGGCGAGCAGTACTTC. Amino acid sequence: CASSPVYGGEQYF.

The V and J genes are TRBV5-1 and TRBJ1-2; 7 positions agree with TRBD1. V dropped 0 bases and J dropped 3; count of bases not matched to a gene: 14. From germline, CDR1 is SGHRS and CDR2 YFSETQ. This CDR3 has 18 amino acids. The CDR3 nucleotides read TGCGCCAGCAGCTTGGAGGCGACAGGGTACCCGTATGACTATGGCTACACCTTC. Protein sequence: CASSLEATGYPYDYGYTF.

Comment on this clone: A much larger clone differs by one base, so this may be a read error. The same CDR3 arises from other DNA sequences in this sample as well. The chain uses TRBV7-9 and TRBJ1-5; D uncertain. Trimming cost V 3 bases and J 5 bases, with 5 bases left between them. Germline V gene lookup returns CDR1 SEHNR and CDR2 FQNEAQ (reference sequence). The CDR3 consists of 12 residues. CDR3 bases: TGTGCCAGCAGCTTGGGTGATCAGCCCCAGCATTTT. Residues: CASSLGDQPQHF.